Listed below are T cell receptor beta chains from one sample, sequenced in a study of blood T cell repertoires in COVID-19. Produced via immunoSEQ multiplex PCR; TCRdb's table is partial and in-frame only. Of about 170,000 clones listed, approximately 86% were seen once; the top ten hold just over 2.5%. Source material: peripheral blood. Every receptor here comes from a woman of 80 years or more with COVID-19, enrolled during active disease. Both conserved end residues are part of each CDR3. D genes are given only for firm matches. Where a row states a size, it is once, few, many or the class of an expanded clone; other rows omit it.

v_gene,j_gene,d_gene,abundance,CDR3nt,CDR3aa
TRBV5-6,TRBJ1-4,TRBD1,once,TGTGCCAGCAGCTTGTGGACAGGAACTAATGAAAAACTGTTTTTT,CASSLWTGTNEKLFF
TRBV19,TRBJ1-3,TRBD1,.,TGTGCCAGTAGTACTTCAACAGGGGCCGCCGGGACTGGAAACACCATATATTTT,CASSTSTGAAGTGNTIYF
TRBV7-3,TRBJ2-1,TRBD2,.,TGTGCCAGCAGCTCAAGGTGGACTAGCGGGAGTATAAGCAATGAGCAGTTCTTC,CASSSRWTSGSISNEQFF
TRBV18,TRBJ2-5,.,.,TGTGCCAGCTCACCACAGGTAGCCGGCCAAGAGACCCAGTACTTC,CASSPQVAGQETQYF
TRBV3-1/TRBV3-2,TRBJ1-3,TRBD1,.,TGTGCCAGCAGCCCACGGACAGGGTCCGGAAACACCATATATTTT,CASSPRTGSGNTIYF
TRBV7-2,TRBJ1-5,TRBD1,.,TGTGCCAGCAGCTTAGAAGACAGGGGAAGGGCTCAGCCCCAGCATTTT,CASSLEDRGRAQPQHF
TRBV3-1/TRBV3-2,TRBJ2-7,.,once,TGTGCCAGCAGCCAAGAGGGCGGGTTCCCCCCCTACGAGCAGTACTTC,CASSQEGGFPPYEQYF
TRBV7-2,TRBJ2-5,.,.,TGTGCCAGCAGCCCACCGGGGACCCAGTACTTC,CASSPPGTQYF
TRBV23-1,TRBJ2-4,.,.,TGCGCCAGCAGTCAATGGGGGGTTGGAGAGAGGACCCAAAACATTCAGTACTTC,CASSQWGVGERTQNIQYF
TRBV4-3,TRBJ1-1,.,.,TGCGCCAGCAGCCAATTAGCGGGACTGAACACTGAAGCTTTCTTT,CASSQLAGLNTEAFF
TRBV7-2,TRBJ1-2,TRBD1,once,TGTGCCAGCAGCCCAGGGGGCCTTGCGCAAAACTATGGCTACACCTTC,CASSPGGLAQNYGYTF
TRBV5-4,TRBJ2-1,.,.,TGTGCCAGCAGCTCCCTCCAGGGTAACGAGCAGTTCTTC,CASSSLQGNEQFF
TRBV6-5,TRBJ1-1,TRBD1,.,TGTGCCAGCAGTTACGCAGACAGGGGTACTGAAGCTTTCTTT,CASSYADRGTEAFF
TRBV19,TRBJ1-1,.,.,TGTGCCAGTAGGCCAGGCCCCTTGAACACTGAAGCTTTCTTT,CASRPGPLNTEAFF
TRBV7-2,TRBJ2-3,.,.,TGTGCCAGCAGCTTACGCGGGGGCACAGATACGCAGTATTTT,CASSLRGGTDTQYF
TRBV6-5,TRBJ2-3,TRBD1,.,TGTGCCAGCAGACGGACAGGCATCACAGATACGCAGTATTTT,CASRRTGITDTQYF
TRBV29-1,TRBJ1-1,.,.,TGCCGGGCAGGGGTCGGTATGGACACTGAAGCTTTCTTT,CRAGVGMDTEAFF
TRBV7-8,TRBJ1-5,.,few,TGTGCCAGCAGCCCCTTGGGGGGGGCTAGCAATCAGCCCCAGCATTTT,CASSPLGGASNQPQHF
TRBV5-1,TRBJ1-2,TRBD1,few,TGCGCCAGCAGCAGGACGACAGGGTTGGATTTGGGCTACACCTTC,CASSRTTGLDLGYTF
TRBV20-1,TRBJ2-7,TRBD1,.,TGCAGTGCTAGTGCAGGGGGCAACTCCTACGAGCAGTACTTC,CSASAGGNSYEQYF
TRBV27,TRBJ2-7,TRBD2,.,TGTGCCAGCAGTCGTGGGACTAGCGGGACCTACGAGCAGTACTTC,CASSRGTSGTYEQYF
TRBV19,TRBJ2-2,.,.,TGTGCCAGTAGCCCTGGAGGGTCAACCGGGGAGCTGTTTTTT,CASSPGGSTGELFF
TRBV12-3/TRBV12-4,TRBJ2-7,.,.,TGTGCCAGCAGCTCGCTAAGCTACGAGCAGTACTTC,CASSSLSYEQYF
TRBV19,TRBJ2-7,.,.,TGTGCCAGCACCTCCGACTACTACGAGCAGTACTTC,CASTSDYYEQYF
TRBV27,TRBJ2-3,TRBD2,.,TGTGCCAGCAGTCTCATGGCCCTAGCGGGAGGGCCGGTAGATACGCAGTATTTT,CASSLMALAGGPVDTQYF
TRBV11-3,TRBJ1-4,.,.,TGTGCCACGTCCGCGTTTTGGAAACTGTTTTTT,CATSAFWKLFF
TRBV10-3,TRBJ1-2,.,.,TGTGCCATCGGACAGACTAACTATGGCTACACCTTC,CAIGQTNYGYTF